A selection of T cell receptor beta chains follows, all from one sample in a study of blood T cells in healthy people across ages. In TCRdb, the 5' RACE reads were re-called with MiXCR into one record per CDR3 protein. Of about 1.8 million distinct CDR3 sequences listed, less than 50% were seen once; the top ten hold roughly 2%. Sequencing was performed on blood. The origin of the receptors is a woman in her 40s in good health. CDR3s include the opening cysteine and the closing phenylalanine or tryptophan. Each record gives: D gene, V gene, J gene, clone size, CDR3 DNA, CDR3 protein. The D gene is left open where the match is weak. Rows give clone size only sometimes, using once, few, many, or a class for an expanded clone.

-	TRBV7-9	TRBJ2-5	-	TGTGCCAGCAGACCGGGCAGCCAAGAGACCCAGTACTTC	CASRPGSQETQYF
-	TRBV25-1	TRBJ2-5	-	TGTGCCAGCAGTGAACAGGGGCGAGGCTGGTACCAAGAGACCCAGTACTTC	CASSEQGRGWYQETQYF
TRBD1	TRBV7-8	TRBJ2-6	-	TGTGCCAGCAGCTCGCTTCGGGACAGGAACTCTGGGGCCAACGTCCTGACTTTC	CASSSLRDRNSGANVLTF
TRBD1	TRBV20-1	TRBJ1-5	-	TGCAGTGCTTTGACAGGGGATCAGCCCCAGCATTTT	CSALTGDQPQHF
-	TRBV28	TRBJ1-5	-	TGTGCCAGTCGGTCCTTTAGCAATCAGCCCCAGCATTTT	CASRSFSNQPQHF
-	TRBV12-3/TRBV12-4	TRBJ2-5	-	TGTGCCGGCAGCCCTGAATTACCAGCGGGAGAGACCCAGTACTTC	CAGSPELPAGETQYF
-	TRBV7-2	TRBJ2-7	-	TGTGCCAGCAGCATCGATTGGACAGGGAGGGACGTCGACGAGCAGTACTTC	CASSIDWTGRDVDEQYF
-	TRBV5-1	TRBJ1-1	-	TGCGCCAGCAGCTTGGCGGCACACACTGAAGCTTTCTTT	CASSLAAHTEAFF
-	TRBV20-1	TRBJ2-7	many	TGCAGTGCTAGTGTATCGGCCTTGGAGTACGAGCAGTACTTC	CSASVSALEYEQYF
-	TRBV20-1	TRBJ1-1	-	TGCAGTGCTAGAGGAGGACGGCTGAACACTGAAGCTTTCTTT	CSARGGRLNTEAFF
TRBD1	TRBV5-6	TRBJ2-5	-	TGTGCCAGCAGCATAGAGACAGGGGGCCAAGAGACCCAGTACTTC	CASSIETGGQETQYF
TRBD1	TRBV12-3/TRBV12-4	TRBJ2-5	-	TGTGCCAGCAGTCCCTTCAGGGGGCGTCTAGGAGAGACCCAGTACTTC	CASSPFRGRLGETQYF
TRBD1	TRBV19	TRBJ1-5	-	TGTGCCAGTACTATGGGACAGACGCAGAATCAGCCCCAGCATTTT	CASTMGQTQNQPQHF
-	TRBV7-2	TRBJ2-5	-	TGTGCCAGCAGCCAACTAGGAGCGGGCGAGACCCAGTACTTC	CASSQLGAGETQYF
-	TRBV7-2	TRBJ2-5	many	TGTGCCAGCAGCCCATACGACAGTCAAGAGACCCAGTACTTC	CASSPYDSQETQYF
-	TRBV4-1	TRBJ1-2	-	TGCGCCAGCAGCCAAGATGTCGGCCTGGACAGCTATGGCTACACCTTC	CASSQDVGLDSYGYTF
TRBD1	TRBV20-1	TRBJ2-6	few	TGCAGTGCTAGAGAGGGACAGGGTAGTTCTGGGGCCAACGTCCTGACTTTC	CSAREGQGSSGANVLTF
TRBD2	TRBV4-1	TRBJ2-5	few	TGCGCCAGCAGCCAAGCGACTAGCGGGCCTCGGGAGACCCAGTACTTC	CASSQATSGPRETQYF
-	TRBV20-1	TRBJ1-1	few	TGCAGTGCTAGAGCAGGGGCCGAGGGCACTGAAGCTTTCTTT	CSARAGAEGTEAFF
TRBD2	TRBV4-1	TRBJ2-5	-	TGCGCCAGCAGCCAAGATCGGTGGGATAGCGGGGGCCAAGAGACCCAGTACTTC	CASSQDRWDSGGQETQYF
TRBD1	TRBV6-5	TRBJ2-7	-	TGTGCCAGCAGTACAGGGGTTTACTACGAGCAGTACTTC	CASSTGVYYEQYF
-	TRBV4-2	TRBJ2-7	few	TGTGCCAGCAGCCAATCACAGGGTGAGCTAGGCGAGCAGTACTTC	CASSQSQGELGEQYF
-	TRBV28	TRBJ2-7	-	TGTGCCAGCACACTATCCCTCCCAGGGGCCTACGAGCAGTACTTC	CASTLSLPGAYEQYF
-	TRBV18	TRBJ2-3	-	TGTGCCAGCTCACCACTTGGACTAACAACAGATACGCAGTATTTT	CASSPLGLTTDTQYF
TRBD1	TRBV25-1	TRBJ1-4	few	TGTGCCAGCAGCGAGGACAGGGGCACAACTAATGAAAAACTGTTTTTT	CASSEDRGTTNEKLFF
-	TRBV12-1	TRBJ2-7	-	TGTGCCAGCAGCCCAATATTGGAGCGGGGGGGCATTCCGGCCGAGCAGTACTTC	CASSPILERGGIPAEQYF
-	TRBV27	TRBJ2-5	-	TGTGCCAGCAGTTTATATGCGGGACGAGGGGGGAGTCAAGAGACCCAGTACTTC	CASSLYAGRGGSQETQYF
-	TRBV4-1	TRBJ2-5	few	TGCGCCAGCAGCCCGATAGAACAGACTGCGAATCCGGAGACCCAGTACTTC	CASSPIEQTANPETQYF
-	TRBV6-6	TRBJ1-2	-	TGTGCCAGCGAGGAGAGCGAGGGCTACACCTTC	CASEESEGYTF
TRBD2	TRBV7-9	TRBJ2-1	-	TGTGCCAGCAGCTTAGAGGCGGGAGAGATCTACAATGAGCAGTTCTTC	CASSLEAGEIYNEQFF